This T cell receptor (beta chain) was sequenced for a study of blood T cell repertoires in COVID-19 (dated by TCRdb to 2019 to 2021). Notes on the research overall: Samples covering the acute and convalescent phases of COVID-19 were provided by collaborators in the United States, Italy and Spain. The repertoires were released in a freely available public database intended as a resource for research on the immune response to SARS-CoV-2. Nearly every sample came with metadata listing a de-identified subject ID, COVID-19 status, age in years and sex. Samples came from the ongoing ImmuneRACE study (first 160 participants) plus 1,254 subjects from 6 global collaborators. Deeply sampled blood TCRbeta repertoires from subjects exposed to, actively infected with, or recovered from COVID-19 were included in the dataset. Where available, HLA class I and class II types were obtained from metadata supplied by the sample provider rather than from assay-based typing. The material from the prospective study consisted of cDNA or gDNA derived from T cells, B-cell-depleted T cells, or PBMCs.

The collaborating institutions used their own protocols to collect whole blood in K2EDTA tubes. Collaborator samples were shipped for TCRbeta analysis as frozen whole blood, isolated PBMCs, or DNA extracted from either sample type. Its CDR3 holds 13 amino acids, cysteine through phenylalanine. The CDR3 DNA has 39 bases and is translated from base 1. Germline trimming amounts to 3 bases on V and 9 bases on J, with 5 as the count of junction bases outside the gene matches. TCRbeta CDR3 regions were amplified from genomic DNA using the immunoSEQ Assay, a bias-controlled multiplex PCR. The authors processed their data as follows. Nucleated cell counts per sample were estimated from amplification of reference gene primers within the assay. To quantify the absolute abundance of each unique TCRbeta CDR3 rearrangement, sequence reads were collapsed and filtered. For each sample, productive Simpson clonality was calculated by taking the square root of Simpson's diversity index across productive rearrangements. Entries here come from immuneACCESS through TCRdb and include only in-frame sequences with V and J called. Some clones fail to appear in such tables; in the studies checked, an unresolved V gene covers under half of the shortfall, and the cause of the remainder is unknown. V, J and clone size were drawn from that table, and D and trimming were deduced from the DNA. In this sample the table shows about 340,000 clones, around four fifths of which occur a single time. The leading ten clones occupy approximately 3% of the sample.

Remarks on this clone: Its antigen remains undetermined. No much larger clonotype is one base removed from it; base qualities were not supplied.

What the authors observed across the whole study: The amount of clinical and demographic metadata varied by source and participant and was provided uncurated.

The sequence derives from a man under 40 with active or convalescent COVID-19. Recombination connected TRBV12-3 or TRBV12-4 to TRBJ1-1, and 9 bases in between align with TRBD1. The material sequenced was peripheral blood. In nucleotides, the sequence is TGTGCCAGCAGTTTTACAGGGGGCGGAAAAGCTTTCTTT. Translated, this is CASSFTGGGKAFF.